The 11 T cell receptor beta chains presented below share a single source sample, sequenced in a study of OX40 agonist ivuxolimab in advanced cancers. The library was built by means of the immunoSEQ multiplex PCR assay. As stored in TCRdb, this immuneACCESS dataset retains in-frame rearrangements with V and J assigned. A fraction of the clones does not appear; measured against another copy, unresolved V genes explain less than half of the discrepancy, and the remainder lacks a known reason. This sample gives about 76,000 clones in total; around four fifths of them show up just once. Of the sample, 1.5% to 2% is held by the ten largest clones. This sample comprised CD4+ or CD8+ T cells sorted from blood, obtained in a trial of the OX40 agonist ivuxolimab. The receptors come from an adult with an advanced solid tumor such as melanoma, head and neck, liver or kidney cancer.

The gene calls are TRBV11-2 and TRBJ2-5; D is possibly TRBD1 (5 bases). The CDR3 is made up of 13 amino acids. Germline V lookup: CDR1 SGHAT, CDR2 FQNNGV. The V gene lost 2 bases and the J gene lost 3 bases, with 7 bases spanning the gap. The DNA for the CDR3 is TGTGCCAGCAGCTTATCAGGGAAAGAGACCCAGTACTTC. Its translation is CASSLSGKETQYF.

The chain couples TRBV28 to TRBJ2-7; 7 positions agree with TRBD2. V lost 6 bases, J lost 4 bases, and 9 bases stayed unmatched. The V gene's germline CDR1 is MDHEN and CDR2 SYDVKM. The CDR3 sequence is 14 residues long. The CDR3 DNA is TGTGCCAGCAGGATAGCGGGCGCCCCATACGAGCAGTACTTC. Protein product: CASRIAGAPYEQYF.

The DNA for the CDR3 is TGTGCCAGCAGACCCGACAGATTCTATGGCTACACCTTC. The encoded protein is CASRPDRFYGYTF. The genes are TRBV28 and TRBJ1-2; a possible D gene is TRBD1 (5 bases). V lost 6 bases, J lost 4 bases, and 12 bases lay in between. This CDR3 is 13 amino acids long. Germline V gene data show CDR1 as MDHEN and CDR2 as SYDVKM.

The rearrangement uses TRBV6-5 and TRBJ1-1; weak D call: TRBD1 (5 bases). Germline V gene lookup returns CDR1 MNHEY and CDR2 SVGAGI. Trimming took off 6 bases at V and 1 base at J, with 12 bases between the two ends. CDR3 length equals 14 residues. CDR3 DNA: TGTGCCAGCAGGGAACTAAGGGGGAACACTGAAGCTTTCTTT. Translation gives CASRELRGNTEAFF.

This clone was recorded a few times. The V call is TRBV27, the J call TRBJ2-1; D remains unclear. The CDR3 length is 12 residues. V lost 6 bases and J 5 bases, leaving 8 bases between the germline ends. Per the germline V gene, CDR1 is MNHEY and CDR2 is SMNVEV (reference sequence). Here the CDR3 DNA reads TGTGCCAGCAGATCGGGTCACAATGAGCAGTTCTTC. It specifies CASRSGHNEQFF.

The rearrangement uses TRBV6-6 and TRBJ2-1; TRBD2 aligns across 10 bases. This CDR3 has 15 amino acids. The germline V gene encodes CDR1 MNHNY and CDR2 SVGAGI (reference sequence). Trimming cost V 6 bases and J 6 bases; bases outside gene matches: 8. CDR3 sequence: CASSQPGLATNEQFF. The CDR3 DNA is TGTGCCAGCAGCCAACCGGGACTAGCGACCAATGAGCAGTTCTTC.

This clone was seen a single time. V and J are TRBV19 and TRBJ1-6; D might be TRBD1 (5 bases). Trimming shortened V by 9 bases and J by 4 bases, and 10 bases separated the two germline ends. Germline-derived CDR1 and CDR2 are LNHDA and SQIVND (reference sequence). The CDR3 extends over 13 amino acids. CDR3 nucleotides: TGTGCCAGCTCCGAGGGGTATAATTCACCCCTCCACTTT. It specifies CASSEGYNSPLHF.

In this sample, this clone turned up a few times. The genes are TRBV29-1 and TRBJ1-2; D perhaps matches TRBD1 (6 bases). Germline loops: CDR1 SQVTM, CDR2 ANQGSEA. V was shortened by 6 bases and J by 4 bases, with 9 bases between the two germline ends. The CDR3 has 11 residues. CDR3 loop: CSVDSIYGYTF. The CDR3 DNA reads TGCAGCGTGGACAGTATCTATGGCTACACCTTC.

The chain links TRBV12-2 to TRBJ1-3. TRBV12-2 is noted as a pseudogene. The CDR3 runs 19 residues. The CDR3: CASRSFWPARGTPGNTIYF. The DNA of the CDR3 is TGTGCAAGTCGTTCTTTCTGGCCGGCTCGGGGTACCCCTGGAAACACCATATATTTT.

The chain couples TRBV5-1 to TRBJ2-3; 9 positions match TRBD1. The length of the CDR3 is 14 residues. Losses at the gene ends were 4 bases for V and 7 bases for J; bases not matched to a gene: 7. CDR1 SGHRS and CDR2 YFSETQ come from the germline V gene. CDR3 sequence (DNA): TGCGCCAGCAGCACGCGACAGGGGGAAAATACGCAGTATTTT. Translated, it gives CASSTRQGENTQYF.

For this clone: The germline gene is not matched at one end of the junction; a read error may be the cause. The chain recombines TRBV25-1 with TRBJ2-3; 8 bases match TRBD2. CDR3 size: 13 residues. Germline CDR1 is MGHDK and CDR2 is SYGVNS. The CDR3 bases are TGTGCCAGCAGTAGGACTAGCACGGATACGCAGTATTTT. It encodes CASSRTSTDTQYF.